Following are 29 T cell receptor beta chains from one sample sequenced in a study of blood T cell repertoires in COVID-19 (dated by TCRdb to about 2020). To prepare the library, the immunoSEQ multiplex PCR assay was applied. TCRdb obtained this table from immuneACCESS and retained in-frame rearrangements with V and J assigned. These tables miss some clones; where compared with another copy, unresolved V genes account for less than half of the shortfall, and the remainder is unexplained. In all, the sample holds around 91,000 clones, and under 85% of those were seen once. The ten largest clones represent roughly an eighth of the sample. The sequencing sample was made of peripheral blood. The receptors come from a human donor in a cohort sampled during active COVID-19.

This clone was seen only a few times. V and J are TRBV6-4 and TRBJ2-3, with 8 bases aligning to TRBD1. Germline V lookup: CDR1 MRHNA, CDR2 SNTAGT. V lost 2 bases and J lost 3; bases outside the gene matches: 4. CDR3 size: 15 residues. The CDR3 DNA reads as TGTGCCAGCAGTGACGGAAGACAGGGGACAGATACGCAGTATTTT. Translated, it gives CASSDGRQGTDTQYF.

This chain links TRBV24-1 with TRBJ2-3; maybe TRBD1 (5 bases). The germline CDR1 and CDR2 sequences are KGHDR and SFDVKD. Trimming left V 5 bases short and J 1 base short, with 15 bases between. CDR3 size: 16 residues. The CDR3 DNA sequence: TGTGCCACCAGTGGAGATCTGGGGCGCGGCACAGATACGCAGTATTTT. The encoded protein is CATSGDLGRGTDTQYF.

The V call is TRBV6-5, the J call TRBJ2-5; TRBD2 aligns across 7 bases. The CDR3 consists of 15 residues. J lost 2 bases, V lost 4 bases, and 7 bases had no gene match. Germline CDR1 is MNHEY and CDR2 is SVGAGI. The CDR3 sequence: CASSSAAAGQETQYF. The CDR3 coding sequence is TGTGCCAGCAGTTCCGCCGCAGCGGGACAAGAGACCCAGTACTTC.

This chain links TRBV9 with TRBJ2-1, with D tentatively TRBD2 (6 bases). V was cut by 4 bases and J by 10 bases, with 30 bases left in between. The CDR3 contains 18 residues. Germline CDR1 and CDR2: SGDLS and YYNGEE. CDR3 sequence reads: CASSSPLGGTQVRGEQFF. The CDR3 DNA follows: TGTGCCAGCAGCTCCCCTTTGGGTGGGACTCAAGTTCGAGGCGAGCAGTTCTTC.

The chain links TRBV19 to TRBJ2-1; no clear D gene. The CDR3 sequence is 15 residues long. Germline V CDR1 and CDR2: LNHDA, SQIVND (reference sequence). V lost 1 base, J lost 7 bases, and 14 bases lay in between. The CDR3, as DNA: TGTGCCAGTAGTATAGCCGAGGTCGGCTTTAATGAGCAGTTCTTC. This encodes CASSIAEVGFNEQFF.

The V and J genes are TRBV27 and TRBJ2-5; 8 bases align to TRBD1. CDR3 size: 16 residues. J gave up 5 bases and V 4 bases, and 12 bases lay outside the gene matches. The germline V gene has CDR1 MNHEY and CDR2 SMNVEV (reference sequence). The DNA for the CDR3 is TGTGCCAGCAGTTCCCCCCAACAGGGGGTAATGGAGACCCAGTACTTC. It is translated as CASSSPQQGVMETQYF.

The chain links TRBV19 to TRBJ2-7, with 11 positions matching TRBD1. Germline-derived CDR1 and CDR2 are LNHDA and SQIVND (reference sequence). Germline trimming cut 6 bases from V and 1 base from J; bases unmatched to any gene: 5. This CDR3 comprises 15 residues. The CDR3 loop reads CASSPGQGASYEQYF. CDR3 nucleotides: TGTGCCAGTAGCCCCGGACAGGGGGCGTCCTACGAGCAGTACTTC.

This chain connects TRBV6-6 to TRBJ2-7; D remains ambiguous. The CDR3 consists of 13 residues. Per the germline V gene, CDR1 is MNHNY and CDR2 is SVGAGI (reference sequence). The CDR3 nucleotides read TGTGCGGCACGGCAGAGGAGCTCCTACGAGCAGTACTTC. Amino acids: CAARQRSSYEQYF.

Note on this clone: At one of its ends the junction is not consistent with the germline gene, which may arise from a read error. Other DNA sequences in this sample translate to the same CDR3. CDR3 bases: TGCGCCACGTCACTCGGATCTAGCGAAAGCTCCTACGAGCAGTACTTC. This translates into CATSLGSSESSYEQYF. This sequence joins TRBV2 and TRBJ2-7; D perhaps matches TRBD2 (6 bases). This CDR3 is 16 amino acids long. Germline V gene lookup returns CDR1 SNHLY and CDR2 FYNNEI.

The rearrangement links TRBV13 to TRBJ1-2, with a tentative D call TRBD1 (5 bases). Germline V gene data show CDR1 as PRHDT and CDR2 as FYEKMQ (reference sequence). The CDR3 contains 14 residues. Deletions cut 8 bases from V and 4 bases from J, with 17 bases between. CDR3 sequence reads: CASGAGGQGYGYTF. The CDR3 DNA sequence: TGTGCCAGCGGTGCAGGAGGGCAGGGCTATGGCTACACCTTC.

The chain has TRBV20-1 and TRBJ2-4, with TRBD1 matching over 7 bases. The CDR3 length is 11 residues. From germline, CDR1 is DFQATT and CDR2 SNEGSKA (reference sequence). The J segment lost 7 bases and the V segment lost 4 bases, leaving 1 base of the junction unmatched. The CDR3 loop is CSATRGNIQYF. As DNA, the CDR3 is TGCAGTGCTACCAGGGGGAACATTCAGTACTTC.

CDR3 region: CASSRRQGVYEQYF. For the CDR3, the DNA is TGTGCCAGCAGCCGCCGACAGGGGGTCTACGAGCAGTACTTC. This sequence joins TRBV5-8 and TRBJ2-7, with 9 bases fitting TRBD1. This CDR3 is 14 amino acids long. From germline, CDR1 is SGHTS and CDR2 YDEGEE. The V and J ends lost 4 bases and 3 bases, in that order; junction bases with no gene match: 5.

The chain joins TRBV6-6 to TRBJ1-2, with a tentative D call TRBD1 (6 bases). Per germline, CDR1 MNHNY and CDR2 SVGAGI (reference sequence). CDR3 length: 12 residues. Between the trimmed V and J ends, which lost 5 bases and 8 bases, there was a span of 12 bases. The CDR3 sequence: CASSAYREGYTF. The CDR3 bases are TGTGCCAGCAGTGCTTACAGGGAGGGCTACACCTTC.

The chain combines TRBV28 with TRBJ2-5; 8 bases agree with TRBD1. Germline CDR1 MDHEN, CDR2 SYDVKM. J lost 2 bases, V lost 4 bases, and 0 bases had no gene match. CDR3 length: 13 amino acids. The CDR3 nucleotides read TGTGCCAGCAGTTGGACAGGGCAAGAGACCCAGTACTTC. Its protein is CASSWTGQETQYF.

This clone showed up just a few times. J is TRBJ1-2 and V is TRBV4-3; D ambiguous. V was clipped by 0 bases and J by 7 bases, with 6 bases between them. The CDR3 sequence is 12 residues long. CDR1 and CDR2 (germline): LGHNA, YSLEER. CDR3 DNA: TGCGCCAGCAGCCAAGACAGCGGTGGCTACACCTTC. Translating gives CASSQDSGGYTF.

This clone was counted only a few times. The J gene is TRBJ2-1, the V gene TRBV9; D gene unclear. CDR3 length equals 12 residues. Germline-derived CDR1 and CDR2 are SGDLS and YYNGEE. The V gene lost 2 bases and the J gene lost 9 bases, with 9 bases spanning the gap. The CDR3 bases are TGTGCCAGCAGCGTCCAGGTCGGTGAGCAGTTCTTC. This sequence encodes CASSVQVGEQFF.

The J gene is TRBJ2-3, the V gene TRBV5-6, with a possible D match to TRBD2 (6 bases). The CDR3 covers 19 residues. The V and J ends lost 2 bases and 0 bases respectively, with 22 bases between them. CDR1 is SGHDT and CDR2 is YYEEEE in the germline V gene. The chain's CDR3 is CASSFRVLAYPSSTDTQYF. CDR3 bases: TGTGCCAGCAGCTTTAGGGTACTAGCATATCCATCTAGCACAGATACGCAGTATTTT.

The chain is built from TRBV25-1 and TRBJ2-3, with 7 nucleotides matching TRBD1. This CDR3 contains 14 residues. The junction had 13 bases not matched to a gene; V was cut back by 6 bases and J by 10 bases. CDR1 MGHDK and CDR2 SYGVNS come from the germline V gene. The CDR3 protein is CASRTGQENGAQYF. The CDR3 DNA sequence: TGTGCCAGCAGGACCGGACAGGAGAACGGCGCGCAGTATTTT.

J is TRBJ1-5 and V is TRBV3-1 (or the pseudogene TRBV3-2); perhaps TRBD1 as D (5 bases). This CDR3 spans 12 amino acids. The V end lost 0 bases, the J end lost 11 bases, and 8 bases lay between the germline ends. Germline V lookup: CDR1 LGHDT, CDR2 YNNKEL (reference sequence). In nucleotides, the CDR3 is TGTGCCAGCAGCCAAGAGGGGCCCGCCCAGCATTTT. Residues: CASSQEGPAQHF.

The V and J genes are TRBV7-9 and TRBJ2-1; 8 nucleotides agree with TRBD1. J gave up 4 bases and V 3 bases, and 5 bases lay outside the gene matches. Germline-derived CDR1 and CDR2 are SEHNR and FQNEAQ (reference sequence). The CDR3 consists of 15 residues. The CDR3 sequence: CASSLEGQVYNEQFF. For the CDR3, the DNA is TGTGCCAGCAGCTTGGAGGGACAGGTGTACAATGAGCAGTTCTTC.

The J gene is TRBJ1-1, the V gene TRBV27; D is unresolved. This CDR3 is built from 13 residues. The germline gives CDR1 MNHEY, CDR2 SMNVEV (reference sequence). Trimming removed 6 bases from V and 6 bases from J, with 14 bases in between. CDR3 protein: CASRVGYNAEAFF. The DNA for the CDR3 is TGTGCCAGCAGGGTCGGGTATAACGCTGAAGCTTTCTTT.

The chain links TRBV29-1 to TRBJ2-7, with 10 bases identical to TRBD2. Losses at the gene ends were 7 bases for V and 0 bases for J; bases not matched to a gene: 6. The length of the CDR3 is 14 residues. Germline loops: CDR1 SQVTM, CDR2 ANQGSEA. The CDR3 here is CSASGRAPSYEQYF. The DNA for the CDR3 is TGCAGCGCGAGCGGGAGGGCTCCCTCCTACGAGCAGTACTTC.

The V and J genes are TRBV6-1 and TRBJ2-1, with unresolved D. The CDR3 runs to 15 residues. Germline V gene data show CDR1 as MNHNS and CDR2 as SASEGT. Trimming removed 2 bases from V and 3 bases from J, with 11 bases in between. CDR3 DNA sequence: TGTGCCAGCAGTGAACCCCGTGCGCACTACAATGAGCAGTTCTTC. Translation gives CASSEPRAHYNEQFF.

The chain joins TRBV4-2 to TRBJ1-2; weak D call: TRBD1 (6 bases). The V and J ends lost 0 bases and 2 bases respectively, with 13 bases between them. The germline V gene has CDR1 LGHNA and CDR2 YNFKEQ. CDR3 length equals 16 residues. This CDR3 is CASSQDSTGKNYGYTF. CDR3 sequence (DNA): TGTGCCAGCAGCCAAGATAGTACAGGGAAAAACTATGGCTACACCTTC.

V gene TRBV12-2 combines with J gene TRBJ2-1; the table's D call TRBD2 went unverified against the DNA. TRBV12-2 is tagged as a pseudogene. This CDR3 is 15 amino acids long. CDR3 DNA sequence: TGTGCAAGTCGCTTGGAAGGAGCGGTGAGTAATGAGCAGTTCTTC. Residues: CASRLEGAVSNEQFF.

This sequence joins TRBV9 and TRBJ2-3; 13 bases are a match to TRBD2. The CDR3 runs 18 residues. V lost 0 bases, J lost 2 bases, and 6 bases stayed unmatched. The germline gives CDR1 SGDLS, CDR2 YYNGEE. The CDR3 protein is CASSVVGLAGAHTDTQYF. In DNA, the CDR3 is TGTGCCAGCAGCGTAGTAGGACTAGCGGGAGCCCACACAGATACGCAGTATTTT.

The chain uses TRBV28 and TRBJ1-1; possible D gene TRBD1, 5 bases. This CDR3 is 13 amino acids long. CDR1 and CDR2 from the germline V gene are MDHEN and SYDVKM. Between the trimmed V and J ends, which lost 5 bases and 11 bases, there was a span of 18 bases. CDR3 residues: CASSGGRGVSAFF. CDR3 nucleotide sequence: TGTGCCAGCAGTGGCGGGAGGGGTGTATCGGCTTTCTTT.

The chain combines TRBV9 with TRBJ1-3; 10 bases match TRBD1. V gave up 4 bases and J gave up 4 bases; unmatched junction bases: 14. CDR3 length: 18 residues. Germline V gives CDR1 SGDLS, CDR2 YYNGEE. CDR3 nucleotides: TGTGCCAGCAGCCCCGGGGGACAGGGGAGAGAAGTAGGAAACACCATATATTTT. Translating gives CASSPGGQGREVGNTIYF.

This clone was observed a handful of times. The rearrangement joins TRBV7-9 to TRBJ1-2; D may be TRBD1 (6 bases). This CDR3 spans 14 amino acids. Germline assignment: CDR1 SEHNR and CDR2 FQNEAQ (reference sequence). V lost 4 bases and J lost 8, with 17 bases in between. The CDR3 DNA follows: TGTGCCAGCAGCTCCGTAAACAGGGTTCGCGGCTACACCTTC. This encodes CASSSVNRVRGYTF.